This is a list of T cell receptor beta chains from one sample in a study of blood T cell repertoires in COVID-19. Measured with immunoSEQ multiplex PCR; TCRdb has only the in-frame clones, and not every one. In the table there are under 150,000 clones, around 84% of which are singletons. The sample was peripheral blood. Receptor source: a human donor in a cohort sampled during active COVID-19. The CDR3 runs from the conserved cysteine through the conserved F or W. Each record gives: V gene, D gene, J gene, clone size, CDR3 protein, CDR3 DNA. The D gene is left open where the match is weak. Part of the rows lack a size; the others show once, few, many or a class for expanded clones.

>TRBV2|NA|TRBJ2-3|NA
CASSSSPADTQYF
TGTGCCAGCTCATCGTCCCCGGCAGATACGCAGTATTTT
>TRBV27|TRBD1|TRBJ2-7|NA
CASTPGGTGRPRWAYEQYF
TGTGCCAGCACCCCCGGGGGGACAGGGCGTCCAAGGTGGGCCTACGAGCAGTACTTC
>TRBV9|TRBD1|TRBJ2-5|NA
CASSVAGQSMARTQYF
TGTGCCAGCAGCGTAGCGGGACAGTCCATGGCCAGGACCCAGTACTTC
>TRBV2|NA|TRBJ2-5|NA
CASSGTGREETQYF
TGTGCCAGCAGTGGGACAGGGAGGGAGGAGACCCAGTACTTC
>TRBV4-3|NA|TRBJ2-5|once
CASSQAFAQGETQYF
TGCGCCAGCAGCCAAGCCTTCGCCCAGGGGGAGACCCAGTACTTC
>TRBV10-1|TRBD2|TRBJ2-1|NA
CASSHGGGPGEEQFF
TGCGCCAGCAGCCACGGGGGGGGCCCAGGGGAGGAGCAGTTCTTC
>TRBV5-1|NA|TRBJ1-5|few
CASSLDPGEPQHF
TGCGCCAGCAGCTTGGATCCAGGGGAGCCCCAGCATTTT
>TRBV27|TRBD1|TRBJ1-5|NA
CASSSKQGFNQPQHF
TGTGCCAGCAGCTCTAAACAGGGGTTCAATCAGCCCCAGCATTTT
>TRBV18|NA|TRBJ2-2|NA
CASSARSLLTGELFF
TGTGCCAGCTCAGCGAGGTCACTTCTCACCGGGGAGCTGTTTTTT
>TRBV6-2/TRBV6-3|NA|TRBJ2-7|NA
CASRPRGATYEQYF
TGTGCCAGCAGACCTCGGGGGGCTACCTACGAGCAGTACTTC
>TRBV9|NA|TRBJ1-2|NA
CASSSTPQGNGYTF
TGTGCCAGCAGTTCTACACCCCAGGGAAATGGCTACACCTTC
>TRBV3-1/TRBV3-2|TRBD1|TRBJ1-1|NA
CAGTGGGGGNTEAFF
TGTGCCGGCACAGGGGGCGGAGGAGGGAACACTGAAGCTTTCTTT
>TRBV3-1/TRBV3-2|TRBD2|TRBJ2-1|NA
CASRRRGGASNEQFF
TGTGCCAGCAGACGACGCGGGGGGGCCTCCAATGAGCAGTTCTTC
>TRBV3-1/TRBV3-2|NA|TRBJ1-2|NA
CASSQLADYGYTF
TGTGCCAGCAGCCAACTGGCCGACTATGGCTACACCTTC
>TRBV6-5|TRBD1|TRBJ2-7|NA
CASSSPGTGYEQYF
TGTGCCAGCAGTTCCCCCGGGACAGGCTACGAGCAGTACTTC